The rows below give T cell receptor beta chains drawn from one sample of a study of shared clonotypes between healthy human individuals. Measured with immunoSEQ multiplex PCR; TCRdb has only the in-frame clones, and not every one. The repertoire holds approximately 2,000,000 clones, with 93% as singletons. The sample taken for sequencing was naive CD8+ T cells from PBMCs. These receptors originate from a man in his late teens or twenties in good health. Some clones in this sample may be carry-over from other donors' samples. Both conserved end residues are part of each CDR3. The order of the fields is D gene, J gene, clone size, V gene, CDR3 DNA, CDR3 protein. A D gene is named only where the DNA matches it firmly. Clone size is given for some rows only: seen once, a few or many times, or a class if the clone is expanded.

NA | TRBJ1-1 | NA | TRBV9 | TGTGCCAGCAGCGCCCATGAGGACAGCATGAACACTGAAGCTTTCTTT | CASSAHEDSMNTEAFF
NA | TRBJ1-5 | NA | TRBV19 | TGTGCCAGTAGTACGCGGGGTCGGGAATATAGCAATCAGCCCCAGCATTTT | CASSTRGREYSNQPQHF
TRBD2 | TRBJ2-4 | NA | TRBV28 | TGTGCCAGCAGTTGGCGAGGGTCCCAGCGGGAGGGCCTGTCCTTAGCCAAAAACATTCAGTACTTC | CASSWRGSQREGLSLAKNIQYF
NA | TRBJ2-3 | NA | TRBV7-2 | TGTGCCAGCCGCAACAGGGAGGCAGATACGCAGTATTTT | CASRNREADTQYF
NA | TRBJ2-7 | NA | TRBV7-9 | TGTGCCAGCAGCATTATACAGATTTCCTACGAGCAGTACTTC | CASSIIQISYEQYF
NA | TRBJ1-3 | NA | TRBV7-2 | TGTGCCAGCAGCTTATCTTGGAGCTCTGGAAACACCATATATTTT | CASSLSWSSGNTIYF
NA | TRBJ2-3 | NA | TRBV27 | TGTGCCAGCAGCCTGGGCCCAGATACGCAGTATTTT | CASSLGPDTQYF
TRBD2 | TRBJ2-7 | NA | TRBV9 | TGTGCCAGCAGCGTAGGTATTAGCGGGACCTACGAGCAGTACTTC | CASSVGISGTYEQYF
TRBD1 | TRBJ2-7 | NA | TRBV7-9 | TGTGCCAGCAGCTTAAGGGGGCGAGACGAGCAGTACTTC | CASSLRGRDEQYF
NA | TRBJ2-3 | NA | TRBV19 | TGTGCCAGTACCTGGGACACTAGGGACGGAGATACGCAGTATTTT | CASTWDTRDGDTQYF
NA | TRBJ1-1 | NA | TRBV28 | TGTGCCAGCAGATCCAGGGACGGCACTGAAGCTTTCTTT | CASRSRDGTEAFF
NA | TRBJ1-1 | NA | TRBV19 | TGTGCCAGTAGTATGAGGGGAGGGGAGGCCCCTGAAGCTTTCTTT | CASSMRGGEAPEAFF
NA | TRBJ2-7 | once | TRBV4-1 | TGCGCCAGCAGCCAAGGTGAAGGTTATGCGGGCGAGCAGTACTTC | CASSQGEGYAGEQYF
TRBD2 | TRBJ2-5 | NA | TRBV4-2 | TGTGCCAGCAGACTTGAAGCTGGACTAGTCCAAGAGACCCAGTACTTC | CASRLEAGLVQETQYF
TRBD2 | TRBJ2-3 | NA | TRBV28 | TGTGCCAGCAGTTTATTGGGACTAGAAAACACAGATACGCAGTATTTT | CASSLLGLENTDTQYF
NA | TRBJ2-1 | NA | TRBV27 | TGTGCCAGCAGTTTATCCGTCGAGGGCTACAATGAGCAGTTCTTC | CASSLSVEGYNEQFF
NA | TRBJ1-1 | once | TRBV4-2 | TGTGCCAGCAGCCAAGCGTCTTCCGGGGTAGACACTGAAGCTTTCTTT | CASSQASSGVDTEAFF
NA | TRBJ1-1 | NA | TRBV6-6 | TGTGCCAGCAGTTACTCCGAGGGGTACACTGAAGCTTTCTTT | CASSYSEGYTEAFF
NA | TRBJ2-5 | NA | TRBV27 | TGTGCCAGCAGTTCCCCCGGGGAGCGACAAGAGACCCAGTACTTC | CASSSPGERQETQYF
NA | TRBJ2-5 | NA | TRBV28 | TGTGCCAGCAGCCTACTACAGGAGGTACAGACCCAGTACTTC | CASSLLQEVQTQYF
NA | TRBJ2-3 | NA | TRBV28 | TGTGCCACCCAGGCTCCGGGAAACCCTAGCACAGATACGCAGTATTTT | CATQAPGNPSTDTQYF
NA | TRBJ2-1 | NA | TRBV6-5 | TGTGCCAGCAGCAGCACAGGCGTGGAGTACAATGAGCAGTTCTTC | CASSSTGVEYNEQFF
TRBD2 | TRBJ2-1 | NA | TRBV7-9 | TGTGCCAGCAGCCCTACCCGGGGGGTCTACAATGAGCAGTTCTTC | CASSPTRGVYNEQFF
NA | TRBJ2-1 | NA | TRBV21-1 | TGTGCCAGCAGCAAAGTCCCCTCGGGGTCTAGCGGATACAATGAGCAGTTCTTC | CASSKVPSGSSGYNEQFF
NA | TRBJ2-3 | NA | TRBV27 | TGTGCCAGCAGTTTCTACAGGGAATCAGATACGCAGTATTTT | CASSFYRESDTQYF